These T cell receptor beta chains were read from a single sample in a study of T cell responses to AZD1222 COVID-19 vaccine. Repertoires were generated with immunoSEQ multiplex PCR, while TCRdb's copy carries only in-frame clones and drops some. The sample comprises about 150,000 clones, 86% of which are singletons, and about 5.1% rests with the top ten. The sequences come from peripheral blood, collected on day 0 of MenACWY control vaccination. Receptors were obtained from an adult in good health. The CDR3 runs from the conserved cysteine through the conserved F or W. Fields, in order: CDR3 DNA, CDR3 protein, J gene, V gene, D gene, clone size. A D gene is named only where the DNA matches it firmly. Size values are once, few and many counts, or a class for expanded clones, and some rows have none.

TGCGCCAGCAGCCAAGATGGTCTAGCGGGGGTTTACAATGAGCAGTTCTTC,CASSQDGLAGVYNEQFF,TRBJ2-1,TRBV4-3,TRBD2,NA
TGTGCCAGCAGCTTAGTTACAGGCGCCTACGAGCAGTACTTC,CASSLVTGAYEQYF,TRBJ2-7,TRBV7-2,NA,NA
TGTGCCAGCAGTTTATGGCGCGGGGGGGGCTGGGCCGGGGAGCTGTTTTTT,CASSLWRGGGWAGELFF,TRBJ2-2,TRBV27,TRBD2,NA
TGTGCCAGCAGTGGCCAGTACTATTCGAACACCGGGGAGCTGTTTTTT,CASSGQYYSNTGELFF,TRBJ2-2,TRBV28,NA,NA
TGTGCCAGCAGCCCATTAGACTCAAACAATGAGCAGTTCTTC,CASSPLDSNNEQFF,TRBJ2-1,TRBV7-9,NA,few
TGTGCCAGCAGGGGACTAAGTAGCAATCAGCCCCAGCATTTT,CASRGLSSNQPQHF,TRBJ1-5,TRBV2,NA,NA
TGTGCCAGCAGGGCGAAGAACTGGGATAATTCACCCCTCCACTTT,CASRAKNWDNSPLHF,TRBJ1-6,TRBV7-9,NA,NA
TGCGCCAGCAGCCGTGGGCTGGATAGCACAGATACGCAGTATTTT,CASSRGLDSTDTQYF,TRBJ2-3,TRBV4-1,NA,NA
TGTGCCAGCATGTTCCTCAGGGCGATAGATACGCAGTATTTT,CASMFLRAIDTQYF,TRBJ2-3,TRBV27,NA,few
TGTGCCAGCAGCCGTGAGGGCGAGCAGTACTTC,CASSREGEQYF,TRBJ2-7,TRBV3-1/TRBV3-2,NA,NA
TGTGCCAGCAGCAATACTCCGGGGACAGGGGGCCGATATGGCTACACCTTC,CASSNTPGTGGRYGYTF,TRBJ1-2,TRBV9,TRBD1,NA
TGTGCCAGCAGAGTAACGGCCGGGGGCAATCAGCCCCAGCATTTT,CASRVTAGGNQPQHF,TRBJ1-5,TRBV6-5,NA,NA
TGTGCCAGCAGCCCGGCGGGGCTAGAGGGTGACGAGCAGTACTTC,CASSPAGLEGDEQYF,TRBJ2-7,TRBV5-5,NA,NA
TGTGCCAGCAGTACGACGGGCGGGGGTGGTGAGACCCAGTACTTC,CASSTTGGGGETQYF,TRBJ2-5,TRBV28,TRBD2,once
TGTGCCAGCAGCCCTCCTCGACAGGGGATTTCAGGCTACACCTTC,CASSPPRQGISGYTF,TRBJ1-2,TRBV5-4,TRBD1,NA
TGTGCCAGCTCACGGCGACAGGGGGCGCCCAACGGGCAAGAGACCCAGTACTTC,CASSRRQGAPNGQETQYF,TRBJ2-5,TRBV18,TRBD1,NA
TGCGCCAGCAGCCAAGATCTGGTAGCGGGAGGCGAGCAGTACTTC,CASSQDLVAGGEQYF,TRBJ2-7,TRBV4-1,TRBD2,NA
TGTGCCAGCAGTTATCTATTCGAGCAGTACTTC,CASSYLFEQYF,TRBJ2-7,TRBV6-2/TRBV6-3,NA,NA
TGTGCCAGCAGTCCCCCGGGAGTCGTAGGCGAGCAGTACTTC,CASSPPGVVGEQYF,TRBJ2-7,TRBV28,NA,NA
TGTGCCAGCAGCCAGGGAGGGGATAATGAAAAACTGTTTTTT,CASSQGGDNEKLFF,TRBJ1-4,TRBV28,NA,NA
TGTGCCAGCAGCTTAGGGACCTTAAACGAGCAGTACTTC,CASSLGTLNEQYF,TRBJ2-7,TRBV7-9,NA,NA
TGTGCCAGTAACTTCCCCGGACAGGGGGTTAATGAAAAACTGTTTTTT,CASNFPGQGVNEKLFF,TRBJ1-4,TRBV19,TRBD1,once
TGTGCCAGCAGCCAAGCTATAGCGGGAGGGGCCAGCGAGCAGTACTTC,CASSQAIAGGASEQYF,TRBJ2-7,TRBV3-1/TRBV3-2,TRBD2,NA
TGCGCCAGCAGCTTGGCTCGGGGCGGGGATACGCAGTATTTT,CASSLARGGDTQYF,TRBJ2-3,TRBV5-1,NA,NA
TGTGCCAGCAGCTTAAGACTTGAGGACACTGAAGCTTTCTTT,CASSLRLEDTEAFF,TRBJ1-1,TRBV7-8,NA,NA
TGTGCCAGCTCACCAATAGGAAAGGGGACAGCCGGAAACACCATATATTTT,CASSPIGKGTAGNTIYF,TRBJ1-3,TRBV18,TRBD1,NA
TGCAGTGCTAGTGGGTTTGGGGGGGCAGGTCCCTCCTATGGCTACACCTTC,CSASGFGGAGPSYGYTF,TRBJ1-2,TRBV20-1,NA,NA
TGTGCAAGTCGCCCCAAATGTGAGGTTGGAGACACCATATATTTT,CASRPKCEVGDTIYF,TRBJ1-3,TRBV12-2,NA,NA
TGTGCCTGGAGTGTAGACCCCTCAGGGCACTCCTACGAGCAGTACTTC,CAWSVDPSGHSYEQYF,TRBJ2-7,TRBV30,NA,NA
TGTGCCAGCAGTTCCGGGACATCCTATGGCTACACCTTC,CASSSGTSYGYTF,TRBJ1-2,TRBV2,NA,few
TGCGCCAGCAGTCAGGACGGCGCCTCCTACGAGCAGTACTTC,CASSQDGASYEQYF,TRBJ2-7,TRBV10-2,NA,once
TGTGCCAGCAGCTCTCAGGGTGGAAGGAAGGGGGAGCTGTTTTTT,CASSSQGGRKGELFF,TRBJ2-2,TRBV7-9,NA,NA
TGTGCCAGCAGTGGGAACAGGGGGCTGACTGAAGCTTTCTTT,CASSGNRGLTEAFF,TRBJ1-1,TRBV6-2/TRBV6-3,TRBD1,NA
TGTGCCAGCAGCCCTTCCGTCGTCGCGAGGAACACTGAAGCTTTCTTT,CASSPSVVARNTEAFF,TRBJ1-1,TRBV7-9,NA,NA
TGTGCCTGGAGTGAGGGACAGGGAACCTATGGCTACACCTTC,CAWSEGQGTYGYTF,TRBJ1-2,TRBV30,TRBD1,NA
TGTGCCACCAGGGGGACAGGGAATCAGCCCCAGCATTTT,CATRGTGNQPQHF,TRBJ1-5,TRBV24-1,TRBD1,NA
TGTGCCAGCAGGGACAGGAGCAGCTCCTATAATTCACCCCTCCACTTT,CASRDRSSSYNSPLHF,TRBJ1-6,TRBV2,TRBD1,NA
TGTGCCAGCAGCTTCGGAGGGAGGCTGAGCACAGATACGCAGTATTTT,CASSFGGRLSTDTQYF,TRBJ2-3,TRBV7-8,NA,NA
TGTGCCAGCAGCTCAGGGGGCGATGAAAAACTGTTTTTT,CASSSGGDEKLFF,TRBJ1-4,TRBV6-5,TRBD1,few
TGTGCCAGCAGCGCCCCCGGGGGATGGGTTCAGCCCCAGCATTTT,CASSAPGGWVQPQHF,TRBJ1-5,TRBV28,NA,once
TGTGCCAGCAGACCCTTTACCGGGGAGCTGTTTTTT,CASRPFTGELFF,TRBJ2-2,TRBV6-5,NA,NA
TGCGCCAGCAGCTCCCATCTCAGGGGGAACACTGAAGCTTTCTTT,CASSSHLRGNTEAFF,TRBJ1-1,TRBV5-1,NA,once
TGCAGCGTCAATCGGGGGGGGGACACTGAAGCTTTCTTT,CSVNRGGDTEAFF,TRBJ1-1,TRBV29-1,NA,NA
TGTGCCAGCAGCCGGGGCCTCCAGAGTAAGGAAAAACTGTTTTTT,CASSRGLQSKEKLFF,TRBJ1-4,TRBV6-5,NA,few
TGTGCCAGCAGGGGACAGGGATACACTGAAGCTTTCTTT,CASRGQGYTEAFF,TRBJ1-1,TRBV2,TRBD1,NA
TGTGCCAGTTGCCGGGGACACCTGAGGAATCAGCCCCAGCATTTT,CASCRGHLRNQPQHF,TRBJ1-5,TRBV28,NA,NA
TGTGCCAGCAGGGACAGGAGTAATTCACCCCTCCACTTT,CASRDRSNSPLHF,TRBJ1-6,TRBV2,TRBD1,NA
TGTGCCTGGAGTGTACTTAAAAGGGCGACGGACCATGGCTACACCTTC,CAWSVLKRATDHGYTF,TRBJ1-2,TRBV30,NA,NA
TGTGCCAGCAGCATCCGAGGGGGCCTAGCTAATGAAAAACTGTTTTTT,CASSIRGGLANEKLFF,TRBJ1-4,TRBV9,TRBD1,NA
TGTGCCAGTTCCGGGACAGACTATAGCAATCAGCCCCAGCATTTT,CASSGTDYSNQPQHF,TRBJ1-5,TRBV19,TRBD1,NA
TGTGCCAGTAGCCCCGGACAGGGGGCGAATTCACCCCTCCACTTT,CASSPGQGANSPLHF,TRBJ1-6,TRBV19,TRBD1,NA
TGTGCCAGCAGCCCTACTACGGTCGAGCAGTACTTC,CASSPTTVEQYF,TRBJ2-7,TRBV7-8,NA,NA
TGTGCCAGCAGTGAAGCGGGTCGGTTTCAGGTCGGCGATCAGCCCCAGCATTTT,CASSEAGRFQVGDQPQHF,TRBJ1-5,TRBV6-1,NA,few
TGCGCCAGCAGTGAGAAAGGACCGGGGACAGGGAACTATGGCTACACCTTC,CASSEKGPGTGNYGYTF,TRBJ1-2,TRBV10-2,TRBD1,NA
TGCGCCAGCAGCCAAGAACACAGAGGAGGCTACACCTTC,CASSQEHRGGYTF,TRBJ1-2,TRBV4-1,NA,NA
TGTGCCAGCAGCTTAGGGCAGGGCACCAGCACAGATACGCAGTATTTT,CASSLGQGTSTDTQYF,TRBJ2-3,TRBV11-3,NA,once
TGTGCCAGCAGCTTGGGGGTAGCGGGAGGGTTAGAGACCCAGTACTTC,CASSLGVAGGLETQYF,TRBJ2-5,TRBV5-5,TRBD2,NA
TGTGCCTGGAGTGTTACAGGGGTCAGCAATCAGCCCCAGCATTTT,CAWSVTGVSNQPQHF,TRBJ1-5,TRBV30,TRBD1,NA
TGTGCCAGCAGCTTGTCCCTCGAGCAGTACTTC,CASSLSLEQYF,TRBJ2-7,TRBV5-6,NA,NA